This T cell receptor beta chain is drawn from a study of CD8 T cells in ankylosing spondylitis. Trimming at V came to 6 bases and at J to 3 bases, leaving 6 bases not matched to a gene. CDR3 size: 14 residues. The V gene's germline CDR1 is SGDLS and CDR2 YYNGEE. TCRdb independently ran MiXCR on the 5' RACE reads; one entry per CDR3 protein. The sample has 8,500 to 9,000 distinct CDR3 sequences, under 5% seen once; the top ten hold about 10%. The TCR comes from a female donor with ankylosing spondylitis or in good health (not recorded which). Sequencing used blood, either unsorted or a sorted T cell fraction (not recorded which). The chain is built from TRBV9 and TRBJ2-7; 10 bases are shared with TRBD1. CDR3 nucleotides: TGTGCCAGCACCACCGGGACAGGGGACTACGAGCAGTACTTC. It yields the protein CASTTGTGDYEQYF.